This T cell receptor beta chain was captured in a study of blood T cell repertoires in COVID-19. Study background: The analysed material was cDNA or gDNA that came from T cells, B-cell-depleted T cells, or PBMCs.

In the study's own analysis: Researchers report that nucleated cell counts were estimated from reference gene primer amplification. Produced via immunoSEQ multiplex PCR; TCRdb's table is partial and in-frame only. D and trimming were read from the DNA, whereas the V and J calls and clone size are those reported in that table. The repertoire holds some 220,000 clones, with around 82% as singletons. V shed 7 bases and J shed 4 bases, with 16 bases lying between them. Germline V gives CDR1 SQVTM, CDR2 ANQGSEA. This CDR3 comprises 13 residues. The genes are TRBV29-1 and TRBJ1-2, with D tentatively TRBD1 (6 bases). The receptor's source is a woman aged 70-85 years with acute or convalescent COVID-19. The sequencing input was peripheral blood. The CDR3 loop is CSADSQGVYGYTF. The CDR3 coding sequence is TGCAGCGCCGATTCACAGGGAGTCTATGGCTACACCTTC.